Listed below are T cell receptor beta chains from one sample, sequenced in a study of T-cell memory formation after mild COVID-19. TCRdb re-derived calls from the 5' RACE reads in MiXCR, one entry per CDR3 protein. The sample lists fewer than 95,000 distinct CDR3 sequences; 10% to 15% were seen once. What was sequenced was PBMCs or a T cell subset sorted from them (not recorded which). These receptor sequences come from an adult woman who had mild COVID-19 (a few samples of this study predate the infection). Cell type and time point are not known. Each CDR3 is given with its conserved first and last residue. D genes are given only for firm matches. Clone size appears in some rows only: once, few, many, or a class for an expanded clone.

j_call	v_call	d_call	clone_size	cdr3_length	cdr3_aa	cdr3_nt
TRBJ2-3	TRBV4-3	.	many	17	CASSQDLEGVVSDTQYF	TGCGCCAGCAGCCAAGATTTGGAGGGAGTTGTATCAGATACGCAGTATTTT
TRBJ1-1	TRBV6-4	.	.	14	CASSDKGMVTEAFF	TGTGCCAGCAGTGACAAGGGAATGGTCACTGAAGCTTTCTTT
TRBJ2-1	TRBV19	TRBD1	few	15	CASTRADRGYNEQFF	TGTGCCAGTACCCGAGCGGACAGGGGCTACAATGAGCAGTTCTTC
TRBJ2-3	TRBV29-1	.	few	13	CSVPTGSTDTQYF	TGCAGCGTTCCCACAGGAAGCACAGATACGCAGTATTTT
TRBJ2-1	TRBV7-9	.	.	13	CASSLGGGDEQFF	TGTGCCAGCAGCTTAGGAGGGGGAGATGAGCAGTTCTTC
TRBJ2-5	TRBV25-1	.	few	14	CASNAQGYKETQYF	TGTGCCAGCAATGCGCAGGGTTATAAAGAGACCCAGTACTTC
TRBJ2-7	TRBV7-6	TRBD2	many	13	CASSYTSGGEQYF	TGTGCCAGCAGCTACACTAGCGGGGGCGAGCAGTACTTC
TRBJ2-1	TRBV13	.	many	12	CASSARGNEQFF	TGTGCCAGCAGCGCGCGGGGCAATGAGCAGTTCTTC
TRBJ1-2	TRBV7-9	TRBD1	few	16	CASSLAGTGAMDGYTF	TGTGCCAGCAGCTTAGCGGGGACAGGAGCTATGGATGGCTACACCTTC
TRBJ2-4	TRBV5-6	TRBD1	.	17	CASSILQGLIAKNIQYF	TGTGCCAGCAGCATCCTACAGGGGCTTATAGCCAAAAACATTCAGTACTTC
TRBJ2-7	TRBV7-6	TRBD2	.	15	CASSLLLAGSHEQYF	TGTGCCAGCAGCTTGTTGCTAGCGGGGTCCCACGAGCAGTACTTC
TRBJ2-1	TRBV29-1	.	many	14	CSVERQGSYNEQFF	TGCAGCGTTGAAAGGCAGGGCTCCTACAATGAGCAGTTCTTC
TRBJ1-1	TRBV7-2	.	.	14	CASSYLTANTEAFF	TGTGCCAGCAGCTACCTGACAGCGAACACTGAAGCTTTCTTT
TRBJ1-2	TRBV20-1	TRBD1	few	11	CSDTTGDGYTF	TGCAGTGATACGACAGGGGATGGCTACACCTTC
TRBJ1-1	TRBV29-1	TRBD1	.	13	CSVVGQGNTEAFF	TGCAGCGTTGTGGGACAGGGGAACACTGAAGCTTTCTTT